Listed below are T cell receptor beta chains from one sample, sequenced in a study of CD8 T cells in Susac syndrome. TCRdb reprocessed the immunoSEQ multiplex PCR reads via MiXCR and lists one record per CDR3 protein. The table has some 200,000 distinct CDR3 sequences, 95% seen once; the top ten hold around 0.16%. The sample taken for sequencing was CD8+ T cells from PBMCs. Receptors originate from a human donor with Susac syndrome. Both conserved end residues are part of each CDR3. Each record gives: V gene, clone size, J gene, D gene, CDR3 DNA, CDR3 protein. The D gene is left open where the match is weak. Where a row states a size, it is once, few, many or the class of an expanded clone; other rows omit it.

>TRBV7-9|-|TRBJ1-5|-
TGTGCCAGCAGCTTAGATTACGGAATAACTAGCAATCAGCCCCAGCATTTT
CASSLDYGITSNQPQHF
>TRBV29-1|-|TRBJ1-2|-
TGCAGCGTTCGATCAGCTGAGCGCTATGGCTACACCTTC
CSVRSAERYGYTF
>TRBV6-5|-|TRBJ2-5|TRBD2
TGTGCCAGCAGTTACACCTACCCGGGACGGCGGGGGGGCAGTTCGAGAGAGACCCAGTACTTC
CASSYTYPGRRGGSSRETQYF
>TRBV9|-|TRBJ2-5|-
TGTGCCAGCAGCGTAACGGGGGCCCAAGAGACCCAGTACTTC
CASSVTGAQETQYF
>TRBV20-1|-|TRBJ2-3|-
TGCAGTGCGGGGTCTGGGTCTAAGGCTACGCAGTATTTT
CSAGSGSKATQYF
>TRBV12-3/TRBV12-4|-|TRBJ2-7|TRBD2
TGTGCCAGCAGCCCCGGGACTAGCGTCTACGAGCAGTACTTC
CASSPGTSVYEQYF
>TRBV19|-|TRBJ2-7|-
TGTGCCAGTAGTCCTTTTCCCCGGGATGGGCAGTACTTC
CASSPFPRDGQYF
>TRBV4-1|once|TRBJ2-7|-
TGCGCCAGCAGCCAAGGGAATTACGGATCCTACGAGCAGTACTTC
CASSQGNYGSYEQYF
>TRBV28|-|TRBJ1-1|TRBD1
TGTGCCAGCAGTAACCAAGGACAGGGTGGCACTGAAGCTTTCTTT
CASSNQGQGGTEAFF
>TRBV29-1|-|TRBJ2-1|-
TGCAGCGCACCTCAGGGGCAGGTTAACAATGAGCAGTTCTTC
CSAPQGQVNNEQFF
>TRBV12-3/TRBV12-4|-|TRBJ2-5|TRBD2
TGTGCCAGCAGTTTCGGCGGGAGGGAGACTATGGAGACCCAGTACTTC
CASSFGGRETMETQYF
>TRBV9|-|TRBJ1-1|-
TGTGCCAGCAGCGTAGCGGACAAGAACACTGAAGCTTTCTTT
CASSVADKNTEAFF
>TRBV24-1|-|TRBJ2-5|-
TGTGCCACCAGTGATGGGACAGCGGGGGAGACCCAGTACTTC
CATSDGTAGETQYF